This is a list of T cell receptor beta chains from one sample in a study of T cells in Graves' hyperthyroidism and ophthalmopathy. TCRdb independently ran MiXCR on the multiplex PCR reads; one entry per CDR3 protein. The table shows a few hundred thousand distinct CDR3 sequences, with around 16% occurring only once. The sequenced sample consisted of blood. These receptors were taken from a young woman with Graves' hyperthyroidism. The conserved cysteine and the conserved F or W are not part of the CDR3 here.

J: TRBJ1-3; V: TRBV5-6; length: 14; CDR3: ASNLWGGNSGNTIY
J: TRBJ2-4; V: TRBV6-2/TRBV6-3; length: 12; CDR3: ASSYFRGQNIQY
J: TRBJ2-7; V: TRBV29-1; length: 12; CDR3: SVIRLAGSYEQY
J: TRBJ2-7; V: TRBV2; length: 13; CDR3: ASSSPGQRSYERY
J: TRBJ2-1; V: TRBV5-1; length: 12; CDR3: ASSFGGAHNEQF
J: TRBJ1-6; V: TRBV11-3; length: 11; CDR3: ASSNGGAGPLH
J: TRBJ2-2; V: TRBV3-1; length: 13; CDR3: ASSSGRGNTGELF
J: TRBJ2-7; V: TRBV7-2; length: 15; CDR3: ASSLEGALTTTYEQY
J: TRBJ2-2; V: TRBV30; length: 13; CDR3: AWSRAVRSTGELF
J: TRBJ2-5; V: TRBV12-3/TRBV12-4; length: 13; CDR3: ASSSALAGKETQY
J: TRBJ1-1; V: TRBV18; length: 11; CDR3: ASSPLQNTEAF
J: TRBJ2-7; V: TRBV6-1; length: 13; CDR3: ASSRRDLSSYEQY
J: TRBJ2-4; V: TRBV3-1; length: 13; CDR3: ASSANWENKNIQY
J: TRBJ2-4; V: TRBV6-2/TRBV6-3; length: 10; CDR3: ASSQTDNIQY
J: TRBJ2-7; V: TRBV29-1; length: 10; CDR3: SVETKSYEQY
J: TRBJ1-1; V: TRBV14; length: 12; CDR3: ASSRTGMDTEAF
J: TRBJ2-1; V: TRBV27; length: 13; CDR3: ASSVVLATYNEQF
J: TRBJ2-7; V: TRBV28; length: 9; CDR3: ASRNRGEQY
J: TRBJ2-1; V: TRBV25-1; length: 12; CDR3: ASSREGRYNEQF
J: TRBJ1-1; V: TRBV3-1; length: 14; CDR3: ASSQRGQGLNTEAF
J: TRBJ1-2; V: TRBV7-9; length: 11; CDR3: ASSLEQGYGYT
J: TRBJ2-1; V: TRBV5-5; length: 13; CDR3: ASSLERNYYNEQF
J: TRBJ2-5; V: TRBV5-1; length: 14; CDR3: ASTPFWGDVRETQY
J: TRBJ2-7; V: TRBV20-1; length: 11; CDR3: SANRDQTYEQY
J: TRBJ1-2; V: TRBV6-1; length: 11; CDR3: ASSLQGRGGYT
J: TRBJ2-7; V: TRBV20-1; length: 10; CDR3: SATGNPEEQY
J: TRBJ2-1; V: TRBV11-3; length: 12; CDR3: ASRRGTEYNEQF
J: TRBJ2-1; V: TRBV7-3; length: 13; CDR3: ASSEGLARLNEQF
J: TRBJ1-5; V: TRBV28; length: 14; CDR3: ASKHRGAYSNRPQH
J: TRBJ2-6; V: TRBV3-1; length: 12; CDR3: ASSAVAGANVLT
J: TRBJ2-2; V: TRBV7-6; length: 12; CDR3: ASAGGWNTGELF
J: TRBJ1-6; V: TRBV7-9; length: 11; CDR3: ASSPLEGSPLH
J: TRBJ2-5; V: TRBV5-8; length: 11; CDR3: RSRQGAQETQY
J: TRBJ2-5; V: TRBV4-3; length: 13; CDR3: ASSRGTGVGETQY
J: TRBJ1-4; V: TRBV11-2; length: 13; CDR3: ASSLFRSTNEKLF
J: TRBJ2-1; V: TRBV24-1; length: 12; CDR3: ATSDFKAGDEQF
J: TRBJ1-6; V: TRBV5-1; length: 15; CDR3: ASSQNLHRLYDSPLH
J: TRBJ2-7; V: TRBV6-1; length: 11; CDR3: ASGSRVSYEQY
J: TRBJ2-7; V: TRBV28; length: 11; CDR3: ASSPPLMSEQY
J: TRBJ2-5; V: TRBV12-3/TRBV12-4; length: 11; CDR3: ASSLEAKETQY
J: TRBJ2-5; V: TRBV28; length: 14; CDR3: ASSSPRTGSLETQY
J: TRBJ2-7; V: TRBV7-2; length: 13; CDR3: ASSFSTSLSYEQY
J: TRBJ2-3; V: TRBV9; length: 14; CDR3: ASSPRTTQSTDTQY
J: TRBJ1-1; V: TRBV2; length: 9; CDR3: ASEGFTEAF
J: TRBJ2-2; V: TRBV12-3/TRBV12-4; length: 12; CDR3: ASSLGGGTGELF
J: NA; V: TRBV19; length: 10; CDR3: ASGTGGNEQY
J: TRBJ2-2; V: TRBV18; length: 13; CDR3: ASSPWLAGEGELF
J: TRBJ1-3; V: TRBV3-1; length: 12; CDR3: ASSQQGGGNTIY
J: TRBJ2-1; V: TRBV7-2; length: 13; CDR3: ASSLRGGFNNEQF
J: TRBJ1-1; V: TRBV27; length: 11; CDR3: ASRLFLNTEAF
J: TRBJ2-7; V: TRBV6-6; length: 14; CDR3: ASSYSGDRVSYEQY
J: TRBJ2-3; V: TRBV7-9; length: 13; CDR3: ASSLAAGGVDTQY
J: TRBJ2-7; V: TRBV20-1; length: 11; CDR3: SAYGQGADEQY
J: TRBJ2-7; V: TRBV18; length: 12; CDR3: ASSPGTGEDEQY
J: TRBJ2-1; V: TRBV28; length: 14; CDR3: ASSLLEASGRNEQF
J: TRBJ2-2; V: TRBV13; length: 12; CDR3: ASSGDYPTGELF